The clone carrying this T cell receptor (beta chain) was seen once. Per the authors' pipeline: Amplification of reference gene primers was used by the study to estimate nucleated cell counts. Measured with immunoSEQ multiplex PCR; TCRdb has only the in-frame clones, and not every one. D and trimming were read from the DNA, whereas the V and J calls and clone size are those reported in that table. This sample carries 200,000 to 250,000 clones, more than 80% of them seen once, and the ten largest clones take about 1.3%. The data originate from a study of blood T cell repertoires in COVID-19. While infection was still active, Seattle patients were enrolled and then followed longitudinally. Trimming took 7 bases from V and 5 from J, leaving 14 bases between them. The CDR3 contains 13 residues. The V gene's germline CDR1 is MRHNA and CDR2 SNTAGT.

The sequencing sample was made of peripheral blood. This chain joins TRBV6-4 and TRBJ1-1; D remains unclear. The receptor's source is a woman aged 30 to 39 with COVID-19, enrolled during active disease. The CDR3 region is CASITTAETEAFF. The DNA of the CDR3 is TGTGCCAGCATCACGACTGCGGAGACTGAAGCTTTCTTT.